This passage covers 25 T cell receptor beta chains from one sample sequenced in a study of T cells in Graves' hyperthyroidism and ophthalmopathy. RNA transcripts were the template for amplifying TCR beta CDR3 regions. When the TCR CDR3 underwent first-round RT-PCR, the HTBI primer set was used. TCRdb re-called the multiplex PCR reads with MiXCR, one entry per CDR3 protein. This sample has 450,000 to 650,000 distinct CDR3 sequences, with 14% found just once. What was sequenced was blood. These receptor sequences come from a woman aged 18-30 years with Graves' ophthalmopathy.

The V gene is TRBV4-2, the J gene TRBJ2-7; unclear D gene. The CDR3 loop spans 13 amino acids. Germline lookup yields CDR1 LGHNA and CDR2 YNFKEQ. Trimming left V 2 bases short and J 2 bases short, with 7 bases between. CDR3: CASSQTRTYEQYF. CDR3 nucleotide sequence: TGTGCCAGCAGCCAAACGAGAACCTACGAGCAGTACTTC.

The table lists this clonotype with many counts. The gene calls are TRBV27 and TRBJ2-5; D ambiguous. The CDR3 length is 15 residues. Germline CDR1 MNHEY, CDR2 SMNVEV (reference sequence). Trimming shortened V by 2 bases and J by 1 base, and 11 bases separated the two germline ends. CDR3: CASSLGRSSQETQYF. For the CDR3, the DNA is TGTGCCAGCAGTTTAGGGCGATCCAGCCAAGAGACCCAGTACTTC.

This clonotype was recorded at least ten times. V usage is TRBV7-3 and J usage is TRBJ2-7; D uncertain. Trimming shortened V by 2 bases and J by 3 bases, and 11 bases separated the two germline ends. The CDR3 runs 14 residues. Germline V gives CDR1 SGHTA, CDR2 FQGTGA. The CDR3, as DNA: TGTGCCAGCAGCTTATTCCCAGTAGACTACGAGCAGTACTTC. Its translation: CASSLFPVDYEQYF.

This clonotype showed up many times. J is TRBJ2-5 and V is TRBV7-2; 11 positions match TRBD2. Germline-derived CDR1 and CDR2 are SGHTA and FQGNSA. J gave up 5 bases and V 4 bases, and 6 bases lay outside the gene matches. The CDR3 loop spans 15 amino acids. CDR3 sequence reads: CASSSTSGSTETQYF. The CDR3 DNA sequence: TGTGCCAGCAGCTCAACTAGCGGGAGTACGGAGACCCAGTACTTC.

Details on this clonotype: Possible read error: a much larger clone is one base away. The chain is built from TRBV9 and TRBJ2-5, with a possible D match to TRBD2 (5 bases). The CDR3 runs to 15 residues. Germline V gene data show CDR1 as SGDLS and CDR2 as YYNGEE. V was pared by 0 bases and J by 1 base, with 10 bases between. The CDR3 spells CASSVGAEPQETQYF. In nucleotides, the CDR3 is TGTGCCAGCAGCGTAGGAGCGGAACCCCAAGAGACCCAGTACTTC.

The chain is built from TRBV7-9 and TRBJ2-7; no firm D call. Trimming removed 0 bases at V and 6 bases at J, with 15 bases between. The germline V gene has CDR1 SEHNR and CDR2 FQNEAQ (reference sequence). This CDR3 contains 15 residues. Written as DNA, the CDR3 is TGTGCCAGCAGCTTAGCCCCAGGCATAGGTTCCGAGCAGTACTTC. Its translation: CASSLAPGIGSEQYF. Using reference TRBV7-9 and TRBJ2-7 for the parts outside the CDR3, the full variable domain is DTGVSQNPRHKITKRGQNVTFRCDPISEHNRLYWYRQTLGQGPEFLTYFQNEAQLEKSRLLSDRFSAERPKGSFSTLEIQRTEQGDSAMYLCASSLAPGIGSEQYFGPGTRLTVT.

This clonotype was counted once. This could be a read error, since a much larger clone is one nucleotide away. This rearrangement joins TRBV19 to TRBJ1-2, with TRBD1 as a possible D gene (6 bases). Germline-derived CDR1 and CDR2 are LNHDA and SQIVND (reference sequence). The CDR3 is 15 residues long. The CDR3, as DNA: TGTGCCAGTAGTCCACCCCGGGGGCATCAGTATGGCCACACCTTC. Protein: CASSPPRGHQYGHTF.

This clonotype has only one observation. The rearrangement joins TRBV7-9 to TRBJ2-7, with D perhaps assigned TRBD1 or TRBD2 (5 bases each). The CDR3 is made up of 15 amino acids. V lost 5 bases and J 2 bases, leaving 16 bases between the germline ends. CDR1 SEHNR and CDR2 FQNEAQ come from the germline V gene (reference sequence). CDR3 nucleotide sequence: TGTGCCAGCAGCCCGGAGGCTTTAGGGGCCTACGAGCAGTACTTC. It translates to CASSPEALGAYEQYF.

The CDR3 nucleotides read TGTGCCAGCAGTTTTGGTCAGGGGCGCGGGGAGACCCAGTACTTC. Protein: CASSFGQGRGETQYF. V is TRBV12-3 or TRBV12-4 and J is TRBJ2-5; weak D call: TRBD1 (6 bases). V dropped 3 bases and J dropped 5 bases, with 16 bases sitting between them. CDR3 length: 15 residues.

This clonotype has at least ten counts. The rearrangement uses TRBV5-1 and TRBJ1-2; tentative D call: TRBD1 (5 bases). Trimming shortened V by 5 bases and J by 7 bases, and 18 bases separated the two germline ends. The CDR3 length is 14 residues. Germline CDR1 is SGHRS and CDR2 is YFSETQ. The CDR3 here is CASSPQGYGSGYTF. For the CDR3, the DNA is TGCGCCAGCAGTCCCCAGGGTTACGGCTCTGGCTACACCTTC.

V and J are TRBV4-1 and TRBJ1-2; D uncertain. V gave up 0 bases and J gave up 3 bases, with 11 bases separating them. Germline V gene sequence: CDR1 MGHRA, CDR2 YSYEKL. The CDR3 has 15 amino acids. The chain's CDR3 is CASSQDWTEHYGYTF. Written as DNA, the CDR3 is TGCGCCAGCAGCCAAGATTGGACGGAGCACTATGGCTACACCTTC.

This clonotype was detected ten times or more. In DNA, the CDR3 is TGTGCCAGCAGTCTTCAGGGTTATGGCTACACCTTC. Protein: CASSLQGYGYTF. This chain uses TRBV28 with TRBJ1-2; tentatively, D is TRBD1 (5 bases). V was clipped by 5 bases and J by 5 bases, with 9 bases between them. Germline assignment: CDR1 MDHEN and CDR2 SYDVKM. The CDR3 totals 12 residues.

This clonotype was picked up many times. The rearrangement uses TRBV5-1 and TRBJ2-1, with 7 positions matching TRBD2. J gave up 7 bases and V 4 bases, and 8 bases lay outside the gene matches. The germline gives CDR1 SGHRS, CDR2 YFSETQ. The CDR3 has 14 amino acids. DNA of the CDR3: TGCGCCAGCAGCCCGGCGGGAGCGGATAATGAGCAGTTCTTC. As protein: CASSPAGADNEQFF.

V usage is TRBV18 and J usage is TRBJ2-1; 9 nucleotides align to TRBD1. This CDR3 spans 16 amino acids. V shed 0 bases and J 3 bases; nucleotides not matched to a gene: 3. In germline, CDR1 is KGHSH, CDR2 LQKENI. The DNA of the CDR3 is TGTGCCAGCTCACCACCTTTGGACAGGGGCTACAATGAGCAGTTCTTC. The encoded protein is CASSPPLDRGYNEQFF.

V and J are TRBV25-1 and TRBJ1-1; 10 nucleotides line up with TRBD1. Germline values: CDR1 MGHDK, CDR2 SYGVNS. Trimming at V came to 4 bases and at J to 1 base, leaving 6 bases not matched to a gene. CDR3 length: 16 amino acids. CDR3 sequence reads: CASSADRGSRNTEAFF. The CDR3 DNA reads TGTGCCAGCAGTGCGGACAGGGGGTCGCGGAACACTGAAGCTTTCTTT. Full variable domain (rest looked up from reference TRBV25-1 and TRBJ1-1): EADIYQTPRYLVIGTGKKITLECSQTMGHDKMYWYQQDPGMELHLIHYSYGVNSTEKGDLSSESTVSRIRTEHFPLTLESARPSHTSQYLCASSADRGSRNTEAFFGQGTRLTVV.

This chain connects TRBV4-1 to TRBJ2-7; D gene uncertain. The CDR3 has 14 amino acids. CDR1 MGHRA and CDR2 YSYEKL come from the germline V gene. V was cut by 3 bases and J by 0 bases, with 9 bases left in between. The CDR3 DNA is TGCGCCAGCAGCCACAATCCAGTCTCCTACGAGCAGTACTTC. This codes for CASSHNPVSYEQYF.

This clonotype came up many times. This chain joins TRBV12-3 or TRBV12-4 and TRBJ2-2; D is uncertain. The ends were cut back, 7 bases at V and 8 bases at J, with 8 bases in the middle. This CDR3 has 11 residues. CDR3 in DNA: TGTGCCAGCATCCTGGTGGGGGAGCTGTTTTTT. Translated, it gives CASILVGELFF.

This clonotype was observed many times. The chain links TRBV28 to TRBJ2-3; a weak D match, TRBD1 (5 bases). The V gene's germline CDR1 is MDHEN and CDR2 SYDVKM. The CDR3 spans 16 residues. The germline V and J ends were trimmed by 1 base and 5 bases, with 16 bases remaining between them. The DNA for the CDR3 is TGTGCCAGCAGTTTATTCGTCGCAGGGCGTAAAGATACGCAGTATTTT. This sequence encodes CASSLFVAGRKDTQYF.

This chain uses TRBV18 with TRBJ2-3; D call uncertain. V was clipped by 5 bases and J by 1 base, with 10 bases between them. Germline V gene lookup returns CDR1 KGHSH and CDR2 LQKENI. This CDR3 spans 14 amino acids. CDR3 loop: CASSAFLGTDTQYF. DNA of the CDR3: TGTGCCAGCTCAGCCTTCCTGGGCACAGATACGCAGTATTTT.

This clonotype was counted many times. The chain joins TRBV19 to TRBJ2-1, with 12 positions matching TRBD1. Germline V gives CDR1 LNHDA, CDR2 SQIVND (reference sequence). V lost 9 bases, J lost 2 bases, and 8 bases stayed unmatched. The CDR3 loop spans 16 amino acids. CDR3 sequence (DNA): TGTGCCAGCCTCCCGGGACAGGGGGCAGCCTACAATGAGCAGTTCTTC. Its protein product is CASLPGQGAAYNEQFF. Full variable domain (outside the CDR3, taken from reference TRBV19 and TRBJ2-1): DGGITQSPKYLFRKEGQNVTLSCEQNLNHDAMYWYRQDPGQGLRLIYYSQIVNDFQKGDIAEGYSVSREKKESFPLTVTSAQKNPTAFYLCASLPGQGAAYNEQFFGPGTRLTVL.

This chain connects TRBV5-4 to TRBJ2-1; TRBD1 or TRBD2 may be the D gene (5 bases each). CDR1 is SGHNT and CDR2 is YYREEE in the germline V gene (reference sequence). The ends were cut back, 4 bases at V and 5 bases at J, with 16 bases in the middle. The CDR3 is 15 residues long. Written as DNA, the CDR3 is TGTGCCAGCAGCCATGAAGCCGGGGCAGACAATGAGCAGTTCTTC. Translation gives CASSHEAGADNEQFF.

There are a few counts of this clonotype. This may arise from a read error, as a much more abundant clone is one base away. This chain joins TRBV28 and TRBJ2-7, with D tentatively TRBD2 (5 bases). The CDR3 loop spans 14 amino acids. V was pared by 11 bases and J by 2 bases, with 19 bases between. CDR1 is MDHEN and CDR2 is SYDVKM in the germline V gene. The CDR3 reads CAGTSAGTAYEQYF. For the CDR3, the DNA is TGTGCCGGCACTAGTGCAGGAACCGCCTACGAGCAGTACTTC.

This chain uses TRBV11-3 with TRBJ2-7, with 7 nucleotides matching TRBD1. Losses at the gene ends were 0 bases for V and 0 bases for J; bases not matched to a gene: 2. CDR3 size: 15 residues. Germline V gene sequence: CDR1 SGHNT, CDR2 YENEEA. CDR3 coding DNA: TGTGCCAGCAGCTTAGATGGGACAGCCTCCTACGAGCAGTACTTC. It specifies CASSLDGTASYEQYF.

The CDR3 DNA reads TGTGCCAGCAGCCCCACCGGGACTAGCGGGAGGCTACAGTTCTTC. It specifies CASSPTGTSGRLQFF. The chain joins TRBV3-1 to TRBJ2-1; 15 positions agree with TRBD2. Germline V gene sequence: CDR1 LGHDT, CDR2 YNNKEL (reference sequence). This CDR3 contains 15 residues. The V and J ends lost 4 bases and 13 bases, in that order; junction bases with no gene match: 8.

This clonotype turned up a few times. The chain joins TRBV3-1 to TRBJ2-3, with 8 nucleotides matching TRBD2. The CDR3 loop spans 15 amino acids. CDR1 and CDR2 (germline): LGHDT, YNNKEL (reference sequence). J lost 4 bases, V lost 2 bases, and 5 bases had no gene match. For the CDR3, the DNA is TGTGCCAGCAGCCAATCGGGAGGGTGGGCAGATACGCAGTATTTT. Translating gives CASSQSGGWADTQYF.